This T cell receptor (beta chain) was obtained from a study of CD8 T cells in Susac syndrome. Each Susac syndrome patient had definite or probable disease by recently defined criteria. Germline values: CDR1 SGHRS, CDR2 YFSETQ. The CDR3 has 13 amino acids. Random hexamers were used to reverse transcribe the RNA input (about 0.45 to 1 ug). TCRdb itself ran the immunoSEQ multiplex PCR reads through MiXCR, one entry per CDR3 protein. The sample contains approximately 74,000 distinct CDR3 sequences, over 85% of which appear only once. Concerning this clonotype itself: An end of the junction differs from the germline gene, which may be a read error.

Sequenced material: CD8+ T cells from PBMCs. J is TRBJ1-1 and V is TRBV5-1; TRBD1 might be the D (6 bases). This TCR came from a human donor with Susac syndrome. The CDR3 nucleotides are TGCGCCAGCAGCTTAGGGGGGAACGCTGAAGCTTTCTTT. It codes for CASSLGGNAEAFF.